Below, 27 T cell receptor beta chains from the same sample are listed, as sequenced in a study of blood T cell repertoires in COVID-19. Libraries were prepared by immunoSEQ multiplex PCR; TCRdb keeps only in-frame clonotypes and omits some of them. The profile covers 110,000 to 150,000 clones, with around 80% appearing a single time and 10% taken by the ten largest. Material for sequencing was peripheral blood. All receptors derive from a man aged 55 to 70 with active or convalescent COVID-19.

The J gene is TRBJ1-2, the V gene TRBV5-8; no firm D call. V shed 0 bases and J shed 6 bases, with 12 bases lying between them. Germline-derived CDR1 and CDR2 are SGHTS and YDEGEE. The CDR3 contains 14 residues. The CDR3 region is CASSLAGRQDGYTF. CDR3 nucleotide sequence: TGTGCCAGCAGCTTGGCCGGGAGACAAGATGGCTACACCTTC.

J is TRBJ1-1 and V is TRBV7-2, with D maybe TRBD1 (6 bases). V lost 4 bases to trimming and J lost 5 bases, with 14 bases between them. This CDR3 contains 14 residues. Per the germline V gene, CDR1 is SGHTA and CDR2 is FQGNSA. In nucleotides, the CDR3 is TGTGCCAGCAGCTCGTACAGGGTCGGAACTGAAGCTTTCTTT. Translated, it gives CASSSYRVGTEAFF.

The chain links TRBV6-2 or TRBV6-3 to TRBJ1-3, with a tentative D call TRBD1 (5 bases). Germline CDR1 and CDR2: MNHEY and SVGEGT. CDR3 length: 15 amino acids. Trimming left V 2 bases short and J 0 bases short, with 8 bases between. CDR3 region: CASSYRRGSGNTIYF. For the CDR3, the DNA is TGTGCCAGCAGTTACAGGAGGGGCTCTGGAAACACCATATATTTT.

This rearrangement joins TRBV4-3 to TRBJ1-3; D may be TRBD1 (6 bases). The CDR3 runs 17 residues. The germline gives CDR1 LGHNA, CDR2 YSLEER. With 1 base removed from V and 0 bases from J, the gap between germline ends came to 13 bases. The CDR3 DNA is TGCGCCAGCAGCCAAGTTGGATGGGGGCACTCTGGAAACACCATATATTTT. Translated, it gives CASSQVGWGHSGNTIYF.

The rearrangement joins TRBV11-2 to TRBJ1-1; 7 bases match TRBD1. The CDR3 runs 15 residues. Germline-derived CDR1 and CDR2 are SGHAT and FQNNGV. After removal of 3 bases from V and 2 bases from J, the junction contained 6 bases not matched to a gene. The CDR3, as DNA: TGTGCCAGCAGCTTCGGACAGGCTTCCAACACTGAAGCTTTCTTT. Translated, it gives CASSFGQASNTEAFF.

This clone was seen a single time. The CDR3 loop is CASSQELRQGNSPLHF. The CDR3, as DNA: TGCGCCAGCAGCCAAGAACTTCGACAGGGGAATTCACCCCTCCACTTT. The J gene is TRBJ1-6, the V gene TRBV4-3, with 8 bases aligning to TRBD1. Trimming at V came to 0 bases and at J to 7 bases, leaving 5 bases not matched to a gene. The CDR3 is 16 amino acids. CDR1 and CDR2 (germline): LGHNA, YSLEER.

The gene calls are TRBV18 and TRBJ1-2; possible D gene TRBD1, 6 bases. CDR3 length: 15 amino acids. Germline-derived CDR1 and CDR2 are KGHSH and LQKENI. Trimming took 3 bases from V and 8 from J, leaving 19 bases between them. The CDR3 region is CASSPNGGAIRGYTF. The CDR3 bases are TGTGCCAGCTCACCTAATGGGGGGGCAATCCGAGGCTACACCTTC.

The J gene is TRBJ2-1, the V gene TRBV11-3, with D possibly matching TRBD2 (6 bases). CDR3 length: 13 amino acids. Germline lookup yields CDR1 SGHNT and CDR2 YENEEA. V lost 1 base to trimming and J lost 10 bases, with 11 bases between them. Here the CDR3 reads CASSLGYSGEQFF. The CDR3 DNA reads TGTGCCAGCAGCTTAGGTTACAGCGGGGAGCAGTTCTTC.

This chain joins TRBV6-2 or TRBV6-3 and TRBJ1-5; TRBD1 is a possible D gene (6 bases). V shed 4 bases and J shed 3 bases, with 10 bases lying between them. Per germline, CDR1 MNHEY and CDR2 SVGEGT. The CDR3 has 14 amino acids. CDR3 nucleotide sequence: TGTGCCAGCAGTTCACAGGGATCCAATCAGCCCCAGCATTTT. It specifies CASSSQGSNQPQHF.

J is TRBJ2-5 and V is TRBV7-2, with 7 positions matching TRBD2. With V trimmed by 4 bases and J by 5 bases, 10 bases remained unmatched. Looked up from germline, CDR1 is SGHTA and CDR2 is FQGNSA. The CDR3 spans 15 residues. The DNA for the CDR3 is TGTGCCAGCAGCTCCCGGCGAGCGGGAACGGAGACCCAGTACTTC. It yields the protein CASSSRRAGTETQYF.

The chain carries TRBV6-1 and TRBJ2-7; 8 positions agree with TRBD2. Per the germline V gene, CDR1 is MNHNS and CDR2 is SASEGT. The CDR3 contains 14 residues. Unmatched junction bases numbered 8, after V lost 8 bases and J lost 2 bases. This CDR3 is CASSDRGGTYEQYF. CDR3 bases: TGTGCCAGCTCTGATCGGGGGGGGACCTACGAGCAGTACTTC.

The chain has TRBV4-3 and TRBJ2-2; possibly TRBD1 for D (6 bases). This CDR3 comprises 15 residues. The V and J ends lost 6 bases and 3 bases respectively, with 14 bases between them. Per the germline V gene, CDR1 is LGHNA and CDR2 is YSLEER. This CDR3 is CASRPGHTDTGELFF. CDR3 nucleotide sequence: TGCGCCAGCAGACCGGGACATACCGACACCGGGGAGCTGTTTTTT.

The rearrangement joins TRBV6-2 or TRBV6-3 to TRBJ2-1; D might be TRBD1 (5 bases). CDR1 is MNHEY and CDR2 is SVGEGT in the germline V gene. The CDR3 is made up of 14 amino acids. V shed 2 bases and J shed 2 bases, with 7 bases lying between them. The CDR3 DNA reads as TGTGCCAGCAGTTACATAGGGGCCTACAATGAGCAGTTCTTC. It specifies CASSYIGAYNEQFF.

The chain combines TRBV14 with TRBJ2-3, with 7 bases identical to TRBD2. This CDR3 is built from 18 residues. Germline assignment: CDR1 SGHDN and CDR2 FVKESK. V shed 2 bases and J 0 bases; nucleotides not matched to a gene: 11. The DNA of the CDR3 is TGTGCCAGCAGCCAATCCCTAGCGGCGAGAGCTAGCACAGATACGCAGTATTTT. Translated: CASSQSLAARASTDTQYF.

This chain connects TRBV4-3 to TRBJ2-7, with TRBD2 identical over 14 bases. CDR3 length equals 14 residues. V shed 2 bases and J 7 bases; nucleotides not matched to a gene: 1. CDR1 is LGHNA, CDR2 YSLEER, per germline. CDR3 sequence (DNA): TGCGCCAGCAGCCAATGGACTAGCGGGGGGGAGCAGTACTTC. It yields the protein CASSQWTSGGEQYF.

CDR3 in amino acids: CASSEDIHNTEAFF. The CDR3 DNA sequence: TGTGCCAGCAGCGAGGACATCCATAACACTGAAGCTTTCTTT. The chain combines TRBV9 with TRBJ1-1; TRBD1 might be the D (5 bases). The germline V gene has CDR1 SGDLS and CDR2 YYNGEE. The CDR3 has 14 amino acids. The V end lost 3 bases, the J end lost 2 bases, and 11 bases lay between the germline ends.

The chain recombines TRBV3-1 (or the pseudogene TRBV3-2) with TRBJ2-7; 7 bases are shared with TRBD1. Looked up from germline, CDR1 is LGHDT and CDR2 is YNNKEL (reference sequence). This CDR3 spans 15 amino acids. The junction had 8 bases not matched to a gene; V was cut back by 2 bases and J by 4 bases. The CDR3 nucleotides are TGTGCCAGCAGCCAACGGCGACAGGGACCTTACGAGCAGTACTTC. It specifies CASSQRRQGPYEQYF.

The chain recombines TRBV6-5 with TRBJ1-5; 9 bases align to TRBD1. CDR3 length: 15 residues. Germline CDR1 and CDR2: MNHEY and SVGAGI. Trimming took 8 bases from V and 3 from J; bases not matched to a gene: 8. In DNA, the CDR3 is TGTGCCAGCGTATCAGGACAGGGGAACAATCAGCCCCAGCATTTT. Protein product: CASVSGQGNNQPQHF.

The J gene is TRBJ1-1, the V gene TRBV7-2; D is undetermined. Trimming took off 5 bases at V and 1 base at J, with 8 bases between the two ends. CDR1 is SGHTA and CDR2 is FQGNSA in the germline V gene. This CDR3 spans 13 amino acids. The CDR3 DNA is TGTGCCAGCAGCCAGAGGGAGAACACTGAAGCTTTCTTT. This translates into CASSQRENTEAFF.

The chain joins TRBV7-8 to TRBJ2-1, with a weak D call TRBD2 (8 bases). Germline CDR1 SGHVS, CDR2 FQNEAQ. This CDR3 has 14 residues. V lost 1 base and J 13 bases, leaving 17 bases between the germline ends. This CDR3 is CASSLGGGRGQQFF. DNA for the CDR3: TGTGCCAGCAGCTTAGGCGGGGGGAGGGGGCAACAGTTCTTC.

The count of this clone is one. The chain links TRBV11-2 to TRBJ2-5, with a weak D call TRBD1 (6 bases). Trimming cost V 1 base and J 5 bases, with 11 bases left between them. The CDR3 is made up of 14 amino acids. Germline V gives CDR1 SGHAT, CDR2 FQNNGV. The DNA of the CDR3 is TGTGCCAGCAGCTTAGCGGCAGGGGTTGAGACCCAGTACTTC. Its translation is CASSLAAGVETQYF. The full variable domain, rest sourced from reference TRBV11-2 and TRBJ2-5, is EAGVAQSPRYKIIEKRQSVAFWCNPISGHATLYWYQQILGQGPKLLIQFQNNGVVDDSQLPKDRFSAERLKGVDSTLKIQPAKLEDSAVYLCASSLAAGVETQYFGPGTRLLVL.

The J gene is TRBJ1-5, the V gene TRBV7-8; 8 bases line up with TRBD1. The CDR3 runs 17 residues. V lost 1 base, J lost 4 bases, and 9 bases stayed unmatched. Germline V gene sequence: CDR1 SGHVS, CDR2 FQNEAQ. The CDR3 coding sequence is TGTGCCAGCAGCTTAGAGCCGAGGACAGGGCGGAATCAGCCCCAGCATTTT. Protein product: CASSLEPRTGRNQPQHF.

This clone turned up a few times. The genes are TRBV30 and TRBJ1-5; a weak D match, TRBD1 (5 bases). The germline V and J ends were trimmed by 2 bases and 3 bases, with 14 bases remaining between them. The CDR3 runs to 15 residues. The V gene's germline CDR1 is GTSNPN and CDR2 SVGIG (reference sequence). The CDR3 sequence is CAWSPLDTHNQPQHF. The CDR3 bases are TGTGCCTGGAGTCCCCTGGACACGCACAATCAGCCCCAGCATTTT. Drawing the rest from reference TRBV30 and TRBJ1-5, the complete variable domain is SQTIHQWPATLVQPVGSPLSLECTVEGTSNPNLYWYRQAAGRGLQLLFYSVGIGQISSEVPQNLSASRPQDRQFILSSKKLLLSDSGFYLCAWSPLDTHNQPQHFGDGTRLSIL.

The V gene is TRBV15, the J gene TRBJ1-2; weak D call: TRBD1 (5 bases). The CDR3 runs 15 residues. Trimming removed 0 bases from V and 8 bases from J, with 16 bases in between. In germline, CDR1 is LNHNV, CDR2 YYDKDF (reference sequence). CDR3 amino acids: CATSRDPSGRGGYTF. The CDR3 DNA reads as TGTGCCACCAGCAGAGATCCCAGCGGCCGGGGGGGCTACACCTTC.

V and J are TRBV14 and TRBJ2-5, with a possible D match to TRBD1 (6 bases). CDR3 length: 14 residues. Trimming stripped 4 bases from V and 1 base from J, with 10 bases between. Germline V gives CDR1 SGHDN, CDR2 FVKESK. CDR3 bases: TGTGCCAGCAGCCCAAGGACAGTCCAAGAGACCCAGTACTTC. It encodes CASSPRTVQETQYF. Full variable domain (missing parts from reference TRBV14 and TRBJ2-5): EAGVTQFPSHSVIEKGQTVTLRCDPISGHDNLYWYRRVMGKEIKFLLHFVKESKQDESGMPNNRFLAERTGGTYSTLKVQPAELEDSGVYFCASSPRTVQETQYFGPGTRLLVL.

CDR3 nucleotides: TGTGCCAGCAGTGCCCCCCGATTTTCCGACAGGGAGTGGCTCAACGAGCAGTACGTC. This translates into CASSAPRFSDREWLNEQYV. The rearrangement joins TRBV27 to TRBJ2-7; 7 bases line up with TRBD1. Germline CDR1 MNHEY, CDR2 SMNVEV (reference sequence). The CDR3 has 19 amino acids. Unmatched junction bases numbered 24, after V lost 5 bases and J lost 5 bases.

J is TRBJ2-7 and V is TRBV11-3; TRBD1 agrees at 7 bases. The length of the CDR3 is 14 residues. V shed 3 bases and J 3 bases; nucleotides not matched to a gene: 5. Germline values: CDR1 SGHNT, CDR2 YENEEA. The CDR3 reads CASSLAGTDYEQYF. The CDR3 DNA reads TGTGCCAGCAGCTTGGCCGGGACAGACTACGAGCAGTACTTC.